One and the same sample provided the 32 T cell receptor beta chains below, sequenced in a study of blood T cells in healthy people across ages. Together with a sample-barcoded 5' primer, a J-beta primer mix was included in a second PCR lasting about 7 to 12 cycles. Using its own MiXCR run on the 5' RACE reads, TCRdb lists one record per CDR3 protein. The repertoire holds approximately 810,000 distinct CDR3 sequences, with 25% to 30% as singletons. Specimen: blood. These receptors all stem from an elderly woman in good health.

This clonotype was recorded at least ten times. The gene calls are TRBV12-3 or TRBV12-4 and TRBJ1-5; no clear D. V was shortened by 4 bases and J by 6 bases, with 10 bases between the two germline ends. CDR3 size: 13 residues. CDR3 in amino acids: CASSSAVGQPQHF. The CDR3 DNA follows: TGTGCCAGCAGTTCGGCCGTCGGTCAGCCCCAGCATTTT.

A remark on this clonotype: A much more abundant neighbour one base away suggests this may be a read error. The CDR3 is CASPGTFHGYTF. In DNA form, the CDR3 reads TGTGCCTCGCCCGGGACTTTCCATGGCTACACCTTC. The chain has TRBV30 and TRBJ1-2; D is perhaps TRBD1 (5 bases). CDR1 is GTSNPN, CDR2 SVGIG, per germline (reference sequence). Trimming stripped 7 bases from V and 6 bases from J, with 15 bases between. The CDR3 is made up of 12 amino acids.

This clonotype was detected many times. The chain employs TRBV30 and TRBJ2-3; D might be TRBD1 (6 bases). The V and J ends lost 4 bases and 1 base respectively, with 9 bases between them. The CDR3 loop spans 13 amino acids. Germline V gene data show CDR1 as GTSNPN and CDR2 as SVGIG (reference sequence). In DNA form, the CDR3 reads TGTGCCTGGACCTGGACAGGCACAGATACGCAGTATTTT. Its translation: CAWTWTGTDTQYF.

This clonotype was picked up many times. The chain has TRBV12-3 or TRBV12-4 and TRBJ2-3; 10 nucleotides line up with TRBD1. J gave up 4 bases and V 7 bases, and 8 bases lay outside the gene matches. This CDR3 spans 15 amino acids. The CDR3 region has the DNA TGTGCCAGCACCAGGGACAGGGGATTTTCAGATACGCAGTATTTT. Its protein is CASTRDRGFSDTQYF.

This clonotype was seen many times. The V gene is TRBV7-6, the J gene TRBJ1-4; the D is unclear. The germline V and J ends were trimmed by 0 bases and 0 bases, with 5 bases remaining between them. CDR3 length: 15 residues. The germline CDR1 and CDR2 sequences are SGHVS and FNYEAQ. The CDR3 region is CASSLATSTNEKLFF. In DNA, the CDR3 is TGTGCCAGCAGCTTAGCGACATCAACTAATGAAAAACTGTTTTTT.

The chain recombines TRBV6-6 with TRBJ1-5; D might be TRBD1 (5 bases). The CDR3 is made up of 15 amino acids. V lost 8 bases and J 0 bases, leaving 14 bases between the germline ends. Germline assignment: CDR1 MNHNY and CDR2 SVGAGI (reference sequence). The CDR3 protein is CASARDEYSNQPQHF. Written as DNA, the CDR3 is TGTGCCAGCGCAAGGGACGAATATAGCAATCAGCCCCAGCATTTT.

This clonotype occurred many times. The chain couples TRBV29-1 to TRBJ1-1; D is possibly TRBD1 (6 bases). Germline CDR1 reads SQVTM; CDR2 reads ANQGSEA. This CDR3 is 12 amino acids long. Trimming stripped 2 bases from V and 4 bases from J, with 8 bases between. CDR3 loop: CSVEQGSTEAFF. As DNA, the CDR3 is TGCAGCGTTGAACAGGGGAGCACTGAAGCTTTCTTT.

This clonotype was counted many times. The chain's CDR3 is CASSFSGDRVDGYTF. CDR3 nucleotide sequence: TGCGCCAGCAGCTTCTCCGGGGACAGGGTGGATGGCTACACCTTC. The chain combines TRBV5-1 with TRBJ1-2; 9 bases are shared with TRBD1. CDR3 size: 15 residues. The junction had 8 bases not matched to a gene; V was cut back by 2 bases and J by 6 bases. Germline V gene sequence: CDR1 SGHRS, CDR2 YFSETQ.

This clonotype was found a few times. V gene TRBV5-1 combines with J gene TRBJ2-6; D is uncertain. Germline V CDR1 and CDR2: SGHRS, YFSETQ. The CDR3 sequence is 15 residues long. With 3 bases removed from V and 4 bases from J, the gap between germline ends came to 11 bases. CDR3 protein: CASSSDMRGANVLTF. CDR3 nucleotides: TGCGCCAGCAGCTCTGACATGAGGGGGGCCAACGTCCTGACTTTC.

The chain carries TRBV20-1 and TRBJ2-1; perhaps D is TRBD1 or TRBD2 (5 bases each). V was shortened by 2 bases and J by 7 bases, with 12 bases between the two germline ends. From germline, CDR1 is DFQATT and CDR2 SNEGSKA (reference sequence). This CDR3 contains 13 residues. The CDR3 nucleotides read TGCAGTGCTAGATGGGACGCTAAGAATGAGCAGTTCTTC. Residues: CSARWDAKNEQFF.

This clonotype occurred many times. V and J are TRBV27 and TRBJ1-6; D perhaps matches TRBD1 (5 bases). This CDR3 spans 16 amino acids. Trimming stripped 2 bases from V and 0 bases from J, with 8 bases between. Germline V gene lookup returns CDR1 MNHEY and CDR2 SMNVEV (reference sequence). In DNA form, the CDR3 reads TGTGCCAGCAGTTTAAACGGGGGCTCCTATAATTCACCCCTCCACTTT. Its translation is CASSLNGGSYNSPLHF.

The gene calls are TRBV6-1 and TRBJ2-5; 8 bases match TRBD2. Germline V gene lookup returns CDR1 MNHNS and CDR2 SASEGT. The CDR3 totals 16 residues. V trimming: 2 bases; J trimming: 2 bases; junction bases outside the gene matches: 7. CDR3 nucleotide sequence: TGTGCCAGCAGTGAAACTCCGGCGGGGGGACAAGAGACCCAGTACTTC. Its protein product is CASSETPAGGQETQYF.

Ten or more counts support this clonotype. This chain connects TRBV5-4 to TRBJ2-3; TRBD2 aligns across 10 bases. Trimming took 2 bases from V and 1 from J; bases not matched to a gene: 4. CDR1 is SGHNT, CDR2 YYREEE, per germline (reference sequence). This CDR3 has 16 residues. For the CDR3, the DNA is TGTGCCAGCAGCTTTGTTGGGACTAGCGGCACAGATACGCAGTATTTT. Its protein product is CASSFVGTSGTDTQYF. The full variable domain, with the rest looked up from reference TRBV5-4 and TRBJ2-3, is ETGVTQSPTHLIKTRGQQVTLRCSSQSGHNTVSWYQQALGQGPQFIFQYYREEENGRGNFPPRFSGLQFPNYSSELNVNALELDDSALYLCASSFVGTSGTDTQYFGPGTRLTVL.

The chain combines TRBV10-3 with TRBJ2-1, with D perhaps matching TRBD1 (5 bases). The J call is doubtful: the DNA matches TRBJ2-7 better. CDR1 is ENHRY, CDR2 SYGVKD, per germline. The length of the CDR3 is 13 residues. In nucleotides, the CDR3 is TGTGCCATCAGTGAGTCTTGGGGCAATGAGCAGTACTTC. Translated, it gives CAISESWGNEQYF.

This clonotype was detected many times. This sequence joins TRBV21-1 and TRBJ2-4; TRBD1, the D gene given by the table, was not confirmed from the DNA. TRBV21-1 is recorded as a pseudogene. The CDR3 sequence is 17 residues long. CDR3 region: CASSEEGAGGLKYIQYF. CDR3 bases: TGTGCCAGCAGCGAAGAGGGCGCAGGGGGACTAAAATACATTCAGTACTTC.

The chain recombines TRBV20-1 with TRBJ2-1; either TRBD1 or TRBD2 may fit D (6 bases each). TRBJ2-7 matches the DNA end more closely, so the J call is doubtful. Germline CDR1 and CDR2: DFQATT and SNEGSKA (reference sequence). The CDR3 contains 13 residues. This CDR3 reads CSQAGGSYNEQYF. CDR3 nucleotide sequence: TGCTCCCAAGCCGGGGGCTCCTACAATGAGCAGTACTTC.

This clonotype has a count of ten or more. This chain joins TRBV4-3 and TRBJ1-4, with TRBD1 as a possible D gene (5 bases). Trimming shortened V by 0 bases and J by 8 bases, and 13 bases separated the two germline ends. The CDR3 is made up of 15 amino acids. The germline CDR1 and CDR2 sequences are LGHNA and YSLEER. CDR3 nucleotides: TGCGCCAGCAGCCAAGATGGGGGACGGAACGAAAAACTGTTTTTT. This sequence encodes CASSQDGGRNEKLFF.

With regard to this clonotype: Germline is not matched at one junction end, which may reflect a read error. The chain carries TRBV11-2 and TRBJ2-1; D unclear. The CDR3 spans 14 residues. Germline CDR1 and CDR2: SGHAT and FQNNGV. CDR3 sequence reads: CASSLDINYSEQFF. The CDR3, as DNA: TGTGCCAGCAGCTTAGACATTAACTACAGTGAGCAGTTCTTC.

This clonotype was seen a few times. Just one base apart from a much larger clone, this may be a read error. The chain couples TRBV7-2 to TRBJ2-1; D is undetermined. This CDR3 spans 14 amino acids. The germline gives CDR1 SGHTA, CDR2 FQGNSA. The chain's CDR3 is CASNRGGRLNGQFF. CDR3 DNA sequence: TGTGCCAGCAACAGAGGTGGCAGGCTAAATGGGCAGTTCTTC.

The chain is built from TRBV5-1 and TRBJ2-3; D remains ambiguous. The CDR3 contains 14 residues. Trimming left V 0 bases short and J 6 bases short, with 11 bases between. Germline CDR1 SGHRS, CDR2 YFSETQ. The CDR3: CASSLVGDKDTQYF. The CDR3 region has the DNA TGCGCCAGCAGCTTGGTCGGTGATAAGGATACGCAGTATTTT.

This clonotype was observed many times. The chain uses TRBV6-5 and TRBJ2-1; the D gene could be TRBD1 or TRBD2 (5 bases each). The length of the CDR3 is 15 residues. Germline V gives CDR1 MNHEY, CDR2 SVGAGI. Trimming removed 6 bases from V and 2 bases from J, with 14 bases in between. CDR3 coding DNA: TGTGCCAGCAGGCCCCCAGGGAGCCCCTACAATGAGCAGTTCTTC. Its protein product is CASRPPGSPYNEQFF.

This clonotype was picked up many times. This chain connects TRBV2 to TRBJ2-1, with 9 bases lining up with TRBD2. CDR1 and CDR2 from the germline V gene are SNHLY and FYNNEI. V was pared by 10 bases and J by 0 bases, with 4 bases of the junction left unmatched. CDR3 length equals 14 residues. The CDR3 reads CATVAGVSYNEQFF. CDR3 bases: TGTGCCACTGTAGCGGGGGTCTCCTACAATGAGCAGTTCTTC.

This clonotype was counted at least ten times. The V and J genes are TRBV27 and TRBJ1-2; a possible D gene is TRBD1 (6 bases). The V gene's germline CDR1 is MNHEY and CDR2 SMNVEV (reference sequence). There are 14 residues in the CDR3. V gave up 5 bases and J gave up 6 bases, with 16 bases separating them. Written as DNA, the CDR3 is TGTGCCAGCAGTAAACAGGGAAACTATAATGGCTACACCTTC. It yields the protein CASSKQGNYNGYTF.

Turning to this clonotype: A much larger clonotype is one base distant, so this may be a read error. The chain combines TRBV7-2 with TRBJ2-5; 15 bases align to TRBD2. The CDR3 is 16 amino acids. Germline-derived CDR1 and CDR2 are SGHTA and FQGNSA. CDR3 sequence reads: CAGSPGLAGGTGTQYF. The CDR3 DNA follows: TGTGCCGGCAGCCCGGGACTAGCGGGGGGTACGGGGACCCAGTACTTC.

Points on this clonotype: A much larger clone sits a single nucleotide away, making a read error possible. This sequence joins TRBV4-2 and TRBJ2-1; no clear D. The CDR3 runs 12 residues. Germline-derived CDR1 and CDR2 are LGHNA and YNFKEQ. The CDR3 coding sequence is TGTACCAGCAGCCAGTTGAAGGATGAGCAGTTCTTC. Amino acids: CTSSQLKDEQFF.

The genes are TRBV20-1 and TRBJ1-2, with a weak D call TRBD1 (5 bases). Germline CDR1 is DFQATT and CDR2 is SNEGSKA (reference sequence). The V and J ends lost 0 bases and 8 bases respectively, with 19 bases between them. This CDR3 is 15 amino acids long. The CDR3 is CSARDPQGNIPGYTF. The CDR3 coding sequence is TGCAGTGCTAGAGATCCCCAGGGAAACATACCGGGCTACACCTTC.

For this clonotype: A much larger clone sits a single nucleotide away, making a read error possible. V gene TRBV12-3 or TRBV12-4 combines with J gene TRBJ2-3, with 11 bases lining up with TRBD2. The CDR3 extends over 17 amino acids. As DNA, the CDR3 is TGTGCCAGCAGTTGGGGAGGGACTAGCGGTAGCACAGATACGGAGTATTTT. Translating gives CASSWGGTSGSTDTEYF.

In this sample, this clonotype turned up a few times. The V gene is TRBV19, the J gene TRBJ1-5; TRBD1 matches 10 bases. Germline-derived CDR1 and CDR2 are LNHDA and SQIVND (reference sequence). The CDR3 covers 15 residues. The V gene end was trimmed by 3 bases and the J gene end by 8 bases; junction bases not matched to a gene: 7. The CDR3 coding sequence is TGTGCCAGTAGTATCACGGACAGGGGGATGAAGCCCCAGCATTTT. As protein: CASSITDRGMKPQHF.

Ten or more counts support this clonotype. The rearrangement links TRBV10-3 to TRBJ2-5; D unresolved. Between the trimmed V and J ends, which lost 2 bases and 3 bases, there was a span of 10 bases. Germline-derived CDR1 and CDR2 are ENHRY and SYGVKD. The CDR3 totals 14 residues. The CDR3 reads CAISEHQAKETQYF. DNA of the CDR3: TGTGCCATCAGTGAGCATCAGGCCAAAGAGACCCAGTACTTC.

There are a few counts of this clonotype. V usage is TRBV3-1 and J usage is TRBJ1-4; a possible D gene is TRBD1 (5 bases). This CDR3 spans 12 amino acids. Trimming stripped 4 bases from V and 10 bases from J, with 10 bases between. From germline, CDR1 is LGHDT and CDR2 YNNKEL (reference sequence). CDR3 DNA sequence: TGTGCCAGCAGCCTCCCCGGGACAAAACTGTTTTTT. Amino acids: CASSLPGTKLFF.

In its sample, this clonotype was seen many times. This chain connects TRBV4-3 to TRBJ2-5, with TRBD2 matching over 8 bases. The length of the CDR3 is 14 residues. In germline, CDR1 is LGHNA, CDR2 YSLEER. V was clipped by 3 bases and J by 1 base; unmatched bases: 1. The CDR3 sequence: CASSHTSGQETQYF. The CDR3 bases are TGCGCCAGCAGCCATACTAGCGGCCAAGAGACCCAGTACTTC.

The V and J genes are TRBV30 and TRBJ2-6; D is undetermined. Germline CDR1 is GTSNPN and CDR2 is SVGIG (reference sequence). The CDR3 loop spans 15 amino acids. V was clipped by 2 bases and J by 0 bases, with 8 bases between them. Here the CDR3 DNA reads TGTGCCTGGAGTATAGCCCGCTCTGGGGCCAACGTCCTGACTTTC. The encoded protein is CAWSIARSGANVLTF.